This section outlines one T cell receptor (beta chain) sequence together with its context. Patients from Seattle were sampled longitudinally, starting during active infection. How the authors handled the data: From reference gene primer amplification, estimates of nucleated cell counts were derived. Sequencing used immunoSEQ multiplex PCR; TCRdb keeps in-frame clones, though not all of them. Clonal size and the V and J genes are those of that table, whereas D and trimming came from the DNA. The profile shows about 160,000 clones, just over 90% of them singletons. The data derive from a study of blood T cell repertoires in COVID-19. Study-level information: Sites in the United States, Italy and Spain provided acute and convalescent COVID-19 samples. T cells, B-cell-depleted T cells, or PBMCs supplied cDNA or gDNA.

Trimming removed 5 bases from V and 8 bases from J; junction bases left unmatched: 13. Per germline, CDR1 SGHDT and CDR2 YYEEEE. The CDR3 is 16 residues long. What was sequenced was peripheral blood. The rearrangement links TRBV5-6 to TRBJ1-2; 12 positions agree with TRBD1. This sequence was found in a woman in her fifties or sixties with COVID-19, enrolled during active disease. DNA of the CDR3: TGTGCCAGCAGTCTAAGTCTGGGACAGGGGGCGGAAGGCTACACCTTC. Its translation: CASSLSLGQGAEGYTF.